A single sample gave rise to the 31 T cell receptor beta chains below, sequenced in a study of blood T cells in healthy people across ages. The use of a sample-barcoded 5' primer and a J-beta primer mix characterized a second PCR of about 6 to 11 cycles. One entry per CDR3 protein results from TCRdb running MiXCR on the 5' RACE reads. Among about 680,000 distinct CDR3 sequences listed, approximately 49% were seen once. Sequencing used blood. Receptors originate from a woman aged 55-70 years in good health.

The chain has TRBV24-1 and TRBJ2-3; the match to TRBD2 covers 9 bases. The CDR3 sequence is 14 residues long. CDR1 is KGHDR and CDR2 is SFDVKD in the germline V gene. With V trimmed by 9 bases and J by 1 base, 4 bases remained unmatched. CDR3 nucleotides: TGTGCCACCCAAGCGGGGGGAGGCACAGATACGCAGTATTTT. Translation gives CATQAGGGTDTQYF.

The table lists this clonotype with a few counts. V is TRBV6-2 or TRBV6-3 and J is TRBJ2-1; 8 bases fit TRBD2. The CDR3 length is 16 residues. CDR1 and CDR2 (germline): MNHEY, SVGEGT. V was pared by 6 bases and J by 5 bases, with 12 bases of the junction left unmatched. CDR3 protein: CASSASGRAKHNEQFF. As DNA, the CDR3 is TGTGCCAGCAGCGCATCCGGGAGGGCGAAACACAATGAGCAGTTCTTC.

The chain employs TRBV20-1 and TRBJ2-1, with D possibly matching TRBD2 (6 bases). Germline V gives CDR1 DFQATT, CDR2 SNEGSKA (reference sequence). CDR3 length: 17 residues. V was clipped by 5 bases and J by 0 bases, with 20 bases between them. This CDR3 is CSAGKGVAASSYNEQFF. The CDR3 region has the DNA TGCAGTGCTGGAAAGGGTGTAGCGGCAAGCTCCTACAATGAGCAGTTCTTC.

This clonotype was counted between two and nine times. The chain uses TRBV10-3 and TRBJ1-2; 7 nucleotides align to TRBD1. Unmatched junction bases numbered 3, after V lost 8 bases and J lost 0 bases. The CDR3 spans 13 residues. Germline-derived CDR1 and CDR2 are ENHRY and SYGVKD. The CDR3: CAIGQETNYGYTF. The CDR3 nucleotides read TGTGCCATCGGACAGGAGACTAACTATGGCTACACCTTC.

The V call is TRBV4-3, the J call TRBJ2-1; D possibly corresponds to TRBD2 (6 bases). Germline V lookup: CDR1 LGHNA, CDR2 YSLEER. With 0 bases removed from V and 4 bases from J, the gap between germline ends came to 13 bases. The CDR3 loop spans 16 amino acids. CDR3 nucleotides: TGCGCCAGCAGCCAAGAAGTTGGAGGGGATTACAATGAGCAGTTCTTC. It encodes CASSQEVGGDYNEQFF.

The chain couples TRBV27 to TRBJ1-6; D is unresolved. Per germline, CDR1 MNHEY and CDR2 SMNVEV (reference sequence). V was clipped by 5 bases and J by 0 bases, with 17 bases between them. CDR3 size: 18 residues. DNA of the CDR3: TGTGCCAGCAGTACTCCGAGTCCTAGTAGCTCCTATAATTCACCCCTCCACTTT. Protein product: CASSTPSPSSSYNSPLHF.

DNA for the CDR3: TGTGCCAGCAGCTTAGCGGTCGGGAGCTCCTACGAGCAGTACTTC. Its protein product is CASSLAVGSSYEQYF. The chain employs TRBV7-2 and TRBJ2-7, with D possibly being TRBD2 (6 bases). The ends were cut back, 0 bases at V and 0 bases at J, with 9 bases in the middle. The CDR3 consists of 15 residues. In germline, CDR1 is SGHTA, CDR2 FQGNSA. Full variable domain (outside the CDR3, taken from reference TRBV7-2 and TRBJ2-7): GAGVSQSPSNKVTEKGKDVELRCDPISGHTALYWYRQSLGQGLEFLIYFQGNSAPDKSGLPSDRFSAERTGGSVSTLTIQRTQQEDSAVYLCASSLAVGSSYEQYFGPGTRLTVT.

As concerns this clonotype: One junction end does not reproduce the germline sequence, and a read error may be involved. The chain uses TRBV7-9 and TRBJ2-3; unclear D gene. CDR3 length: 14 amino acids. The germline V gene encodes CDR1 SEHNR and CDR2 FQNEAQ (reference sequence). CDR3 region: CASSLVVAQDMQYF. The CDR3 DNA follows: TGTGCCAGCAGCTTAGTAGTGGCTCAAGATATGCAGTATTTT.

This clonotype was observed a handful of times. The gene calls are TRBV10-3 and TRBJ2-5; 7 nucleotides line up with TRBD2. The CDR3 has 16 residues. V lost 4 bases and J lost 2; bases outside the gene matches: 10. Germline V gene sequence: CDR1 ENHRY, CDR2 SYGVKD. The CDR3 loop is CAISGGRGGRQETQYF. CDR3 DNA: TGTGCCATCAGTGGAGGGAGGGGCGGTAGGCAAGAGACCCAGTACTTC.

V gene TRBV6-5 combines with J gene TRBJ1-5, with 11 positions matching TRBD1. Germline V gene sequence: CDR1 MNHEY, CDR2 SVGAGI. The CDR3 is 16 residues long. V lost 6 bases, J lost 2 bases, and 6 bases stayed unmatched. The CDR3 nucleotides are TGTGCCAGCAGCAATTCGGGACAGGGGGGCAATCAGCCCCAGCATTTT. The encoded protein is CASSNSGQGGNQPQHF.

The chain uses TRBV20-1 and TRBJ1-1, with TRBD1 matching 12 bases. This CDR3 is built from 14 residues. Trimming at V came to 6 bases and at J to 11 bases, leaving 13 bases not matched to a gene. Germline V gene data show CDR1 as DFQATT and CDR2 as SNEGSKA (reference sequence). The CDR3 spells CSATNPGQGASAFF. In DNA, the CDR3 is TGCAGTGCAACTAACCCGGGACAGGGGGCGTCGGCTTTCTTT.

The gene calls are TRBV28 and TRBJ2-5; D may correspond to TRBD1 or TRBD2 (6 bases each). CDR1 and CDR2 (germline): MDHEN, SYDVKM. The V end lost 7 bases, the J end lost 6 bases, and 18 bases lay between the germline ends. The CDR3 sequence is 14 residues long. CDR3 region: CASIKGGCGKTQYF. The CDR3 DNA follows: TGTGCCAGCATCAAAGGGGGGTGCGGAAAGACCCAGTACTTC.

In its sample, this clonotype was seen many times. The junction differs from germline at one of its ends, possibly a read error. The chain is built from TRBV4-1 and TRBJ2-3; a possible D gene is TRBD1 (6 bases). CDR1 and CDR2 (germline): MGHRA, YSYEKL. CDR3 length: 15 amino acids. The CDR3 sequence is CASSLSRGSTDTQYF. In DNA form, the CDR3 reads TGTGCCAGCAGCTTAAGCAGGGGCTCCACAGATACGCAGTATTTT.

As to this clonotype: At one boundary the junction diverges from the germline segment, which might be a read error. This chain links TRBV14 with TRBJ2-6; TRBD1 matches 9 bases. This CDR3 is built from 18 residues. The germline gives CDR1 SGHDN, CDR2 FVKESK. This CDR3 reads CASTQGDRAVPGANVLTF. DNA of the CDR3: TGTGCCAGCACCCAAGGGGACAGGGCTGTACCTGGGGCCAACGTCCTGACTTTC.

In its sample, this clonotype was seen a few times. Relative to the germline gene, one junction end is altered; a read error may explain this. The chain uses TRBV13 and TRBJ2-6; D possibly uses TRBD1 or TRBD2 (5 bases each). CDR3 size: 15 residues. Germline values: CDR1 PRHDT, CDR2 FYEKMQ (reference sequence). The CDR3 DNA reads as TGTGCCAGCAGCTTGGCGGGCTCTGGGGCCGACGTCCTGACTTTC. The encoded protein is CASSLAGSGADVLTF.

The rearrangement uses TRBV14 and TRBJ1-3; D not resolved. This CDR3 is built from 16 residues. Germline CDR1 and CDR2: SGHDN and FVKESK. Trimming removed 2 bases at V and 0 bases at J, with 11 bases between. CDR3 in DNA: TGTGCCAGCAGCCAAAAAGGGATCGTCTCTGGAAACACCATATATTTT. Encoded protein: CASSQKGIVSGNTIYF.

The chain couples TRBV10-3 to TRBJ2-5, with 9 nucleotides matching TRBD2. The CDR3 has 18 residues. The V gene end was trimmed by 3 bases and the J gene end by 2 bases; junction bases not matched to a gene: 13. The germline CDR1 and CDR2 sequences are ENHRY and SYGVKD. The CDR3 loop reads CAISDLETSGGEQETQYF. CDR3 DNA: TGTGCCATCAGTGATCTCGAGACTAGCGGAGGGGAGCAAGAGACCCAGTACTTC.

CDR3: CASSRTGNQPQHF. In DNA form, the CDR3 reads TGTGCCAGCAGCCGTACAGGGAATCAGCCCCAGCATTTT. The chain uses TRBV7-9 and TRBJ1-5, with D perhaps matching TRBD1 (6 bases). In germline, CDR1 is SEHNR, CDR2 FQNEAQ (reference sequence). Trimming left V 5 bases short and J 4 bases short, with 9 bases between. The CDR3 length is 13 residues.

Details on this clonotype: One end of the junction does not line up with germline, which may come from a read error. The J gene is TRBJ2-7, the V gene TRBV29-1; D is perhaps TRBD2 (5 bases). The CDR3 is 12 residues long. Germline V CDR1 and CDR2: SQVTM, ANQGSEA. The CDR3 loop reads CSVERPGYEQYF. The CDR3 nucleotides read TGTAGCGTTGAAAGGCCCGGGTATGAGCAGTACTTC.

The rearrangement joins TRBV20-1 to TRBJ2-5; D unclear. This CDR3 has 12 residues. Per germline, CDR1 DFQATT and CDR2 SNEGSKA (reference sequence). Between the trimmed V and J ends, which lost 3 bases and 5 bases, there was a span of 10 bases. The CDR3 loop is CSARGRQETQYF. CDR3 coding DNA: TGCAGTGCTAGGGGCCGGCAGGAGACCCAGTACTTC.

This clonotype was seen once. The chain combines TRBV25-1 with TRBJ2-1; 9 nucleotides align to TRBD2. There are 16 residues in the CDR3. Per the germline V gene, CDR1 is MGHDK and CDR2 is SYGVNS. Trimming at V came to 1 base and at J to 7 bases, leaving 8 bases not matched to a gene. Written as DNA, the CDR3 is TGTGCCAGCAGTGAATGGGGGACTAGCAGTAGGAATGAGCAGTTCTTC. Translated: CASSEWGTSSRNEQFF. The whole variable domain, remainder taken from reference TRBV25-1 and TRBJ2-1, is EADIYQTPRYLVIGTGKKITLECSQTMGHDKMYWYQQDPGMELHLIHYSYGVNSTEKGDLSSESTVSRIRTEHFPLTLESARPSHTSQYLCASSEWGTSSRNEQFFGPGTRLTVL.

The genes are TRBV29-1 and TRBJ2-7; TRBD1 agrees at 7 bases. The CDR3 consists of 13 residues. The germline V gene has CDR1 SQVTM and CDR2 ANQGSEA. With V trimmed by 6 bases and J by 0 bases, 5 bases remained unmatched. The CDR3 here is CSVTTGDSYEQYF. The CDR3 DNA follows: TGCAGCGTCACCACAGGGGACTCCTACGAGCAGTACTTC.

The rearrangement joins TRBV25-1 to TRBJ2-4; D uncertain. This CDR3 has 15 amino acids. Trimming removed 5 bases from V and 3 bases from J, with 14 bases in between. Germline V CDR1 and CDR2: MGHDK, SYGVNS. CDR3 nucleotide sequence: TGTGCCAGCAGTCCCGGATTTTCAGGCAAAAACATTCAGTACTTC. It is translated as CASSPGFSGKNIQYF.

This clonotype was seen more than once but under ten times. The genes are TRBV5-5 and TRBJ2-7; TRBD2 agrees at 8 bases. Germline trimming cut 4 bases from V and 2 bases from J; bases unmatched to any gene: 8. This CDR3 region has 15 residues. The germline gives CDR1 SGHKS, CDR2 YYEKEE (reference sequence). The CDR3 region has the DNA TGTGCCAGCAGCGGGAGGGTAGCGGGAACCTACGAGCAGTACTTC. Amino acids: CASSGRVAGTYEQYF.

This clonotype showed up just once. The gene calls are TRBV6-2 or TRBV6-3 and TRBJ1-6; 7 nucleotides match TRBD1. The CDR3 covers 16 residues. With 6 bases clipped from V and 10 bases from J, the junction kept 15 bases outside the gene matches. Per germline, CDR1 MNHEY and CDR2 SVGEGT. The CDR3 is CASSLWRTGTFSPLHF. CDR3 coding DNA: TGTGCCAGCAGCCTCTGGCGGACAGGAACTTTCTCACCCCTCCACTTT.

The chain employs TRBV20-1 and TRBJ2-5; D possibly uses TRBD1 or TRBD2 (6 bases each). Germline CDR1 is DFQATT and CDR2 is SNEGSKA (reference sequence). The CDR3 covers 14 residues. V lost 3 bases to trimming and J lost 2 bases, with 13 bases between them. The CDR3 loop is CSARKGGGQETQYF. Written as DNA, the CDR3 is TGCAGTGCTAGGAAGGGGGGAGGTCAAGAGACCCAGTACTTC.

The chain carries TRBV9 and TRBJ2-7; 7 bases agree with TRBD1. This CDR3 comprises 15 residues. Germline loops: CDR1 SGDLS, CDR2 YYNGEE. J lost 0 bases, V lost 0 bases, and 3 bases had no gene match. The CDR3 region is CASSVEQGPSYEQYF. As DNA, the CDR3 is TGTGCCAGCAGCGTAGAACAGGGGCCCTCCTACGAGCAGTACTTC.

CDR3 sequence: CSVEVEGPSYGYTF. The CDR3 coding sequence is TGCAGCGTTGAGGTAGAGGGCCCCTCTTATGGCTACACCTTC. The chain recombines TRBV29-1 with TRBJ1-2; D uncertain. This CDR3 is 14 amino acids long. Trimming pared 3 bases from V and 5 bases from J, leaving 16 bases between. In germline, CDR1 is SQVTM, CDR2 ANQGSEA.

The CDR3 DNA is TGCAGCGTGGGGACAGTAGAAAAACTGTTTTTT. It specifies CSVGTVEKLFF. The rearrangement uses TRBV29-1 and TRBJ1-4; the match to TRBD1 covers 7 bases. Looked up from germline, CDR1 is SQVTM and CDR2 is ANQGSEA. V was pared by 6 bases and J by 8 bases, with 3 bases of the junction left unmatched. The CDR3 spans 11 residues.

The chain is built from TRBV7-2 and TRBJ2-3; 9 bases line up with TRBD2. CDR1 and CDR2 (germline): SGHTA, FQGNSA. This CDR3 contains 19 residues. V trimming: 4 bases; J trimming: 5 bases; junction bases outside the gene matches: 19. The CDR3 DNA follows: TGTGCCAGCAGCTCGATCTCCTTTAGCGGGAGCCCCCTAGTAGATACGCAGTATTTT. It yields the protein CASSSISFSGSPLVDTQYF.

The CDR3 spells CSAAHSGMETQYF. The CDR3 DNA reads as TGCAGTGCTGCTCATAGCGGGATGGAGACCCAGTACTTC. The chain joins TRBV20-1 to TRBJ2-5; 8 positions match TRBD2. The CDR3 runs 13 residues. V shed 5 bases and J 5 bases; nucleotides not matched to a gene: 7. Germline CDR1 DFQATT, CDR2 SNEGSKA (reference sequence).